This passage covers 4 T cell receptor beta chains from one sample sequenced in a study of T cell clones after liver transplantation. Assay: immunoSEQ multiplex PCR; the TCRdb copy retains only in-frame clones and omits some. The sample has 95,000 to 110,000 clones, about 86% seen once. Sequencing used CD4+ T cells from blood, obtained roughly 50 months after liver transplant. These receptors all stem from a human patient who received a liver transplant. Some T cells may be supplied by the graft donor.

V gene TRBV7-2 combines with J gene TRBJ2-7; TRBD1 matches at 9 bases. V gave up 6 bases and J gave up 5 bases; unmatched junction bases: 11. The CDR3 contains 15 residues. Per the germline V gene, CDR1 is SGHTA and CDR2 is FQGNSA. The CDR3 here is CASSITTDRGHEQYF. CDR3 sequence (DNA): TGTGCCAGCAGTATAACTACGGACAGGGGCCACGAGCAGTACTTC. The variable domain in full, completed from reference TRBV7-2 and TRBJ2-7, reads GAGVSQSPSNKVTEKGKDVELRCDPISGHTALYWYRQSLGQGLEFLIYFQGNSAPDKSGLPSDRFSAERTGGSVSTLTIQRTQQEDSAVYLCASSITTDRGHEQYFGPGTRLTVT.

This chain joins TRBV7-2 and TRBJ1-2; D gene uncertain. The CDR3 has 12 amino acids. Germline CDR1 and CDR2: SGHTA and FQGNSA. V was shortened by 1 base and J by 7 bases, with 7 bases between the two germline ends. CDR3 in DNA: TGTGCCAGCAGCTTAGGAACTCTTGGCTACACCTTC. The encoded protein is CASSLGTLGYTF.

The rearrangement links TRBV27 to TRBJ2-2; D may be TRBD2 (5 bases). Germline V gives CDR1 MNHEY, CDR2 SMNVEV (reference sequence). The CDR3 has 15 amino acids. Between the trimmed V and J ends, which lost 2 bases and 1 base, there was a span of 8 bases. CDR3 coding DNA: TGTGCCAGCAGTTTAGGGAGATGGAACACCGGGGAGCTGTTTTTT. Amino acid sequence: CASSLGRWNTGELFF.

This clone was detected once. The chain combines TRBV2 with TRBJ2-7, with 7 bases identical to TRBD1. V lost 4 bases and J lost 5; bases outside the gene matches: 8. In germline, CDR1 is SNHLY, CDR2 FYNNEI. The CDR3 extends over 14 amino acids. Written as DNA, the CDR3 is TGTGCCAGCAGTGCACGACAGGGAGAGAACGAGCAGTACTTC. Translation: CASSARQGENEQYF.